One and the same sample provided the 9 T cell receptor beta chains below, sequenced in a study of Tregs in tolerant kidney transplant recipients. Sequencing used immunoSEQ multiplex PCR; TCRdb keeps in-frame clones, though not all of them. The sample yields 100,000 or so clones, 80% to 95% seen once. Recipients received nonmyeloablative bone marrow transplants from related graft donors, with transient mixed chimerism. This specimen was CD4+ T cells from blood (PBMCs), taken 12 months after the transplant. The receptors stem from a human patient who received a combined kidney and bone marrow transplant. A share of the T cells may be of graft donor origin.

In this sample, this clone turned up once. The chain links TRBV7-3 to TRBJ2-1; TRBD2 agrees at 7 bases. Trimming at V came to 6 bases and at J to 6 bases, leaving 14 bases not matched to a gene. The CDR3 contains 16 residues. CDR1 is SGHTA, CDR2 FQGTGA, per germline. DNA for the CDR3: TGTGCCAGCAGTCCTGTCTACTCGGGACTACCCAATGAGCAGTTCTTC. Its protein is CASSPVYSGLPNEQFF.

The rearrangement joins TRBV9 to TRBJ2-1, with 8 positions matching TRBD2. Germline V gives CDR1 SGDLS, CDR2 YYNGEE. CDR3 length: 16 amino acids. J lost 3 bases, V lost 4 bases, and 9 bases had no gene match. CDR3 loop: CASSRNSGKGYNEQFF. In nucleotides, the CDR3 is TGTGCCAGCAGCCGGAATAGCGGGAAGGGCTACAATGAGCAGTTCTTC.

The rearrangement uses TRBV18 and TRBJ2-7; 13 bases map to TRBD2. Germline CDR1 is KGHSH and CDR2 is LQKENI. There are 15 residues in the CDR3. The V gene end was trimmed by 2 bases and the J gene end by 3 bases; junction bases not matched to a gene: 1. CDR3 sequence: CASSPTSGGDYEQYF. CDR3 DNA: TGTGCCAGCTCACCAACTAGCGGGGGGGACTACGAGCAGTACTTC.

This chain's CDR3 is CASSPEQDYGYTF. CDR3 DNA: TGTGCCAGCTCACCAGAACAAGATTATGGCTACACCTTC. This sequence joins TRBV18 and TRBJ1-2; no definite D call. Germline assignment: CDR1 KGHSH and CDR2 LQKENI. There are 13 residues in the CDR3. The ends were cut back, 2 bases at V and 5 bases at J, with 9 bases in the middle.

The J gene is TRBJ2-4, the V gene TRBV4-3, with D maybe TRBD1 (6 bases). This CDR3 is 14 amino acids long. From germline, CDR1 is LGHNA and CDR2 YSLEER. Deletions cut 5 bases from V and 4 bases from J, with 12 bases between. As DNA, the CDR3 is TGCGCCAGCAGCTCCTACAGGGAGAAAAACATTCAGTACTTC. Amino acids: CASSSYREKNIQYF.

V usage is TRBV4-3 and J usage is TRBJ2-3, with 11 bases lining up with TRBD1. This CDR3 is 16 amino acids long. Germline V gene lookup returns CDR1 LGHNA and CDR2 YSLEER. V trimming: 0 bases; J trimming: 7 bases; junction bases outside the gene matches: 6. CDR3 sequence (DNA): TGCGCCAGCAGCCAAGATCGAGGGACAGGGGGATATACGCAGTATTTT. Amino acids: CASSQDRGTGGYTQYF.

V and J are TRBV15 and TRBJ2-3, with D unclear. Trimming stripped 0 bases from V and 4 bases from J, with 8 bases between. Germline values: CDR1 LNHNV, CDR2 YYDKDF (reference sequence). There are 14 residues in the CDR3. CDR3 in amino acids: CATSRDTASDTQYF. The CDR3 DNA reads TGTGCCACCAGCAGAGATACAGCCTCAGATACGCAGTATTTT.

The chain combines TRBV10-1 with TRBJ1-5; D ambiguous. This CDR3 is 14 amino acids long. The V end lost 4 bases, the J end lost 7 bases, and 14 bases lay between the germline ends. Looked up from germline, CDR1 is WNHNN and CDR2 is SYGVQD (reference sequence). CDR3 sequence: CASSVKFGWQPQHF. The CDR3 nucleotides read TGCGCCAGCAGTGTAAAATTCGGGTGGCAGCCCCAGCATTTT.

The genes are TRBV19 and TRBJ2-7; 8 bases map to TRBD1. The junction had 4 bases not matched to a gene; V was cut back by 6 bases and J by 0 bases. Germline V gene data show CDR1 as LNHDA and CDR2 as SQIVND (reference sequence). The CDR3 contains 14 residues. Here the CDR3 reads CASRGQASSYEQYF. In DNA, the CDR3 is TGTGCCAGTAGGGGACAGGCTAGCTCCTACGAGCAGTACTTC.